The rows below give T cell receptor beta chains drawn from one sample of a study of CD8 T cells in Susac syndrome. A single record per CDR3 protein comes from TCRdb applying MiXCR to the immunoSEQ multiplex PCR reads. The sample has roughly 140,000 distinct CDR3 sequences, around 95% seen once. Source material: CD8+ T cells from PBMCs. Every receptor here comes from a human donor with multiple sclerosis. Both conserved end residues are part of each CDR3. D genes are given only for firm matches. Size is omitted from some rows. Given values are once, few, many or a class for expanded clones.

TRBV20-1	TRBJ2-7	NA	NA	TGCAGTGCCGGCAGCGCTGGGGGCGGATGGGAGCAGTACTTC	CSAGSAGGGWEQYF
TRBV2	TRBJ2-5	NA	TRBD2	TGTGCCAGCAGTGAGACTAGCGGGAGACAAGAGACCCAGTACTTC	CASSETSGRQETQYF
TRBV30	TRBJ2-2	NA	NA	TGTGCCTGGAGTGTAGTGGGGGGGAACACCGGGGAGCTGTTTTTT	CAWSVVGGNTGELFF
TRBV5-6	TRBJ2-7	NA	NA	TGTGCCAGCAGCCGTGGGTCATACGAGCAGTACTTC	CASSRGSYEQYF
TRBV5-1	TRBJ1-1	once	TRBD1	TGCGCCAGCAGCCCGACTGTGGCAGGGGGGACTGAAGCTTTCTTT	CASSPTVAGGTEAFF
TRBV6-5	TRBJ2-5	NA	NA	TGTGCCAGCAGTTACGCCGGGAAGGAGACCCAGTACTTC	CASSYAGKETQYF
TRBV6-5	TRBJ2-1	NA	NA	TGTGCCAGCAGTTACGGTCTCAATGAGCAGTTCTTC	CASSYGLNEQFF
TRBV20-1	TRBJ2-3	NA	TRBD2	TGCAGTGCTAGAGACCCCGGGACTAGCGGGGTGATGGATACGCAGTATTTT	CSARDPGTSGVMDTQYF
TRBV27	TRBJ2-2	NA	NA	TGTGCCAGCAGTCCCTACACCGGGGAGCTGTTTTTT	CASSPYTGELFF
TRBV20-1	TRBJ2-1	NA	TRBD2	TGCAGTGCTAGAGCTCTACTAGCGGGGCAAGACAATGAGCAGTTCTTC	CSARALLAGQDNEQFF
TRBV12-3/TRBV12-4	TRBJ2-5	NA	NA	TGTGCCAGCAGTAGACACTCAGGGGTAGAGACCCAGTACTTC	CASSRHSGVETQYF
TRBV7-9	TRBJ1-2	NA	NA	TGTGCCAGCAGCTTGGGGGCGTATGGCTACACCTTC	CASSLGAYGYTF
TRBV11-1	TRBJ2-3	NA	TRBD2	TGTGCCAGCAGCTCACGACTAGCGGGGCCCACAGATACGCAGTATTTT	CASSSRLAGPTDTQYF
TRBV29-1	TRBJ2-7	NA	NA	TGCAGCGTTATAGACTACGAGCAGTACTTC	CSVIDYEQYF
TRBV6-5	TRBJ2-1	NA	NA	TGTGCCAGCAGTTACTCGCCCGGTAGTGATGAGCAGTTCTTC	CASSYSPGSDEQFF
TRBV7-9	TRBJ1-1	NA	NA	TGTGCCAGCAGCCAGCCGGGTCGCACTGAAGCTTTCTTT	CASSQPGRTEAFF
TRBV29-1	TRBJ2-4	NA	TRBD1	TGCAGCGCAGGGGGCGCGACCAAAAACATTCAGTACTTC	CSAGGATKNIQYF
TRBV2	TRBJ1-6	NA	NA	TGTGCCAGCAGTGGGTCAGGGAGCTCCTATAATTCACCCCTCCACTTT	CASSGSGSSYNSPLHF
TRBV20-1	TRBJ2-1	NA	NA	TGCAGTGCTAGAATGCTAGCGCCGAGCTCCTACAATGAGCAGTTCTTC	CSARMLAPSSYNEQFF
TRBV12-5	TRBJ1-5	NA	NA	TGTGCTAGTGGTTTGGCCGCGACAGATTATAGCAATCAGCCCCAGCATTTT	CASGLAATDYSNQPQHF
TRBV13	TRBJ2-6	once	NA	TGTGCCAGCAGCCAGGGGAGGTCCCTCTCTGGGGCCAACGTCCTGACTTTC	CASSQGRSLSGANVLTF
TRBV9	TRBJ2-1	once	TRBD2	TGTGCCAGCAGCGACGGAGACTGGTCCAGCGGGGTAGGGGAGCAGTTCTTC	CASSDGDWSSGVGEQFF
TRBV15	TRBJ1-2	NA	NA	TGTGCCACCAGCAGCCTTGGGCAGGGTGTGTATGGCTACACCTTC	CATSSLGQGVYGYTF
TRBV27	TRBJ1-1	NA	NA	TGTGCCAGCAGTTCAACCCACCGGGTATCTGAAGCTTTCTTT	CASSSTHRVSEAFF
TRBV30	TRBJ1-1	NA	TRBD1	TGTGCCTGGAGTGTACAGGGGGCTACTGAAGCTTTCTTT	CAWSVQGATEAFF
TRBV25-1	TRBJ1-2	NA	NA	TGTGCCAGCAGTGATCACGGACTGCGGAGCGGTGGCTACACCTTC	CASSDHGLRSGGYTF
TRBV6-6	TRBJ1-5	NA	NA	TGTGCCAGCAGTTACTTGGGCATCAATCAGCCCCAGCATTTT	CASSYLGINQPQHF
TRBV2	TRBJ2-4	NA	NA	TGTGCTCGGCGTCGACGAGACGAAAACATTCAGTACTTC	CARRRRDENIQYF
TRBV14	TRBJ2-1	NA	NA	TGTGCCAGCAGCCAAGATTCGCGGGAGCAGTTCTTC	CASSQDSREQFF
TRBV7-3	TRBJ1-3	NA	TRBD1	TGTGCCAGCAGCTTATCAGGGGGGTACGGAAACACCATATATTTT	CASSLSGGYGNTIYF
TRBV29-1	TRBJ1-2	NA	TRBD1	TGCAGCGTTCGACAGGGGGAGGACGGCTACACCTTC	CSVRQGEDGYTF
TRBV9	TRBJ2-1	NA	NA	TGTGCCAGCAGCGTAGGAGCTTACAATGAGCAGTTCTTC	CASSVGAYNEQFF
TRBV6-2/TRBV6-3	TRBJ2-1	NA	TRBD2	TGTGCCAGCGAGGTTCCAGCGGGGGGGAATGAGCAGTTCTTC	CASEVPAGGNEQFF
TRBV19	TRBJ2-1	NA	NA	TGTGCCAGTGTAGACCCCCAGGGCAGGGTTCTCGGTAGGACCGTATTCGATGAGCAGTTCTTC	CASVDPQGRVLGRTVFDEQFF
TRBV27	TRBJ2-1	once	TRBD2	TGTGCCAGCAGTCCCCGGGGTAGCGGGGCGTTCTTC	CASSPRGSGAFF
TRBV11-1	TRBJ2-1	NA	NA	TGTGCCAGCAGCCTAGGAGCGGCGAGCACCTACAATGAGCAGTTCTTC	CASSLGAASTYNEQFF
TRBV30	TRBJ1-2	NA	NA	TGTGCCCACTGGGGCTCGGGCTACACCTTC	CAHWGSGYTF
TRBV25-1	TRBJ2-5	NA	TRBD1	TGTGCCAGCACGCACAGGGGGAGAGAGACCCAGTACTTC	CASTHRGRETQYF
TRBV20-1	TRBJ2-1	NA	NA	TGCAGTGCTAGGGTCCGGGACTACAATGAGCAGTTCTTC	CSARVRDYNEQFF
TRBV20-1	TRBJ2-3	NA	NA	TGCAGTGCTAGAGGTCCCAGGGCGCGCACAGATACGCAGTATTTT	CSARGPRARTDTQYF
TRBV11-3	TRBJ2-5	NA	NA	TGTGCCAGCAGCTTAGCGGAGCAAGAGACCCAGTACTTC	CASSLAEQETQYF
TRBV6-5	TRBJ1-5	NA	TRBD1	TGTGCCAGCAGTTACACTCGGGTGACAGGGGGACGCGAGCCCCAGCATTTT	CASSYTRVTGGREPQHF
TRBV20-1	TRBJ1-5	once	NA	TGCAGTGCTAGAGATCGAGCGTTCGGGGGTGGGAGCAATCAGCCCCAGCATTTT	CSARDRAFGGGSNQPQHF
TRBV5-1	TRBJ2-1	NA	NA	TGCGCCAGCAGCCCTCTATTATCGGGGACTTACAATGAGCAGTTCTTC	CASSPLLSGTYNEQFF
TRBV27	TRBJ2-3	NA	TRBD2	TGTGCCAGCAGTCCCGGACTAGCGGGGGGCGGATGGTCCACAGATACGCAGTATTTT	CASSPGLAGGGWSTDTQYF
TRBV30	TRBJ1-2	NA	NA	TGTGCCTGGAGTATTGAAAGTTGGACAACTAACTATGGCTACACCTTC	CAWSIESWTTNYGYTF
TRBV29-1	TRBJ1-1	NA	NA	TGCAGCGGAACGACAGGTCGGGGTACTGAAGCTTTCTTT	CSGTTGRGTEAFF
TRBV3-1	TRBJ1-6	NA	TRBD1	TGTGCCAGCAGCCCCCCGGACAGGGTTGATTCACCCCTCCACTTT	CASSPPDRVDSPLHF
TRBV7-2	TRBJ1-5	NA	NA	TGTGCCAGCAGCATCGATAGGACCCAGCATTTT	CASSIDRTQHF
TRBV20-1	TRBJ1-1	NA	NA	TGCAGTGCTAGAGATCATTGGGGGGGGAACACTGAAGCTTTCTTT	CSARDHWGGNTEAFF
TRBV29-1	TRBJ2-1	NA	TRBD1	TGCAGCGTTGAAGATGAGGGGACAGGGCGATACGAGCAGTTCTTC	CSVEDEGTGRYEQFF
TRBV27	TRBJ2-1	once	NA	TGTGCCAGCAGTCCTTTGGCCGTAGAGGGCTACAATGAGCAGTTCTTC	CASSPLAVEGYNEQFF
TRBV29-1	TRBJ1-1	NA	NA	TGCAGCGTTAGTCCCGGGAACACTGAAGCTTTCTTT	CSVSPGNTEAFF